This passage covers 14 T cell receptor beta chains from one sample sequenced in a study of cytomegalovirus exposure and HLA in healthy donors. With 60 Vbeta and 13 Jbeta primers, the PCR was carried out. Method: immunoSEQ multiplex PCR; TCRdb's copy keeps in-frame clones and lacks some. Of some 130,000 clones detected, approximately 81% appear once; the ten largest clones hold about 0.7%. Sequenced sample: PBMCs. These receptors all stem from a man between 18 and 29 years old in good health and CMV-seronegative.

This chain joins TRBV18 and TRBJ1-6, with a tentative D call TRBD1 (5 bases). The CDR3 runs 13 residues. Trimming took 2 bases from V and 10 from J, leaving 9 bases between them. The V gene's germline CDR1 is KGHSH and CDR2 LQKENI. The CDR3 sequence is CASSPAGGSPLHF. The CDR3 coding sequence is TGTGCCAGCTCACCAGCGGGGGGGTCACCCCTCCACTTT.

The genes are TRBV4-3 and TRBJ2-2, with 7 bases that match TRBD1. Germline CDR1 reads LGHNA; CDR2 reads YSLEER. This CDR3 is built from 15 residues. Trimming at V came to 6 bases and at J to 2 bases, leaving 6 bases not matched to a gene. The CDR3 bases are TGCGCCAGCAGAGACAGGGAACTAAACACCGGGGAGCTGTTTTTT. Translated, it gives CASRDRELNTGELFF.

CDR3 DNA sequence: TGCAGCGTTGAATTTGGATCCGGGTCCTACGAGCAGTACTTC. Translation: CSVEFGSGSYEQYF. This chain connects TRBV29-1 to TRBJ2-7; unclear D gene. The CDR3 is 14 residues long. The ends were cut back, 2 bases at V and 1 base at J, with 12 bases in the middle. Germline V gene lookup returns CDR1 SQVTM and CDR2 ANQGSEA.

CDR3 in amino acids: CAWSVGSGGGKNIQYF. The CDR3 DNA sequence: TGTGCCTGGAGTGTTGGGAGCGGGGGAGGCAAAAACATTCAGTACTTC. The genes are TRBV30 and TRBJ2-4; 8 bases fit TRBD2. V gave up 0 bases and J gave up 3 bases; unmatched junction bases: 7. CDR1 is GTSNPN and CDR2 is SVGIG in the germline V gene (reference sequence). The CDR3 runs 16 residues. Looking up the rest from reference TRBV30 and TRBJ2-4 gives the full variable domain: SQTIHQWPATLVQPVGSPLSLECTVEGTSNPNLYWYRQAAGRGLQLLFYSVGIGQISSEVPQNLSASRPQDRQFILSSKKLLLSDSGFYLCAWSVGSGGGKNIQYFGAGTRLSVL.

There are a few counts of this clone. This sequence joins TRBV27 and TRBJ1-3; D is uncertain. CDR3 length: 11 residues. V was cut by 5 bases and J by 4 bases, with 3 bases left in between. CDR1 is MNHEY, CDR2 SMNVEV, per germline (reference sequence). The CDR3 region has the DNA TGTGCCAGCAGTCAGGGAAACACCATATATTTT. Protein sequence: CASSQGNTIYF.

Only a few counts were recorded for this clone. The chain is built from TRBV4-3 and TRBJ1-5; D remains ambiguous. CDR3 length equals 13 residues. V was shortened by 0 bases and J by 5 bases, with 5 bases between the two germline ends. Germline V gene sequence: CDR1 LGHNA, CDR2 YSLEER. Here the CDR3 reads CASSQESYQPQHF. DNA for the CDR3: TGCGCCAGCAGCCAAGAGAGTTATCAGCCCCAGCATTTT.

The rearrangement uses TRBV5-1 and TRBJ2-2; D remains ambiguous. This CDR3 is 14 amino acids long. Germline V gene lookup returns CDR1 SGHRS and CDR2 YFSETQ. V was shortened by 2 bases and J by 0 bases, with 5 bases between the two germline ends. Written as DNA, the CDR3 is TGCGCCAGCAGCTTTAATACGAACACCGGGGAGCTGTTTTTT. Protein: CASSFNTNTGELFF.

This clone was found a few times. The V and J genes are TRBV9 and TRBJ2-5, with 12 bases identical to TRBD2. V shed 2 bases and J 1 base; nucleotides not matched to a gene: 9. Per the germline V gene, CDR1 is SGDLS and CDR2 is YYNGEE. The CDR3 runs to 18 residues. DNA for the CDR3: TGTGCCAGCAGCGTCGCGCCTAGCGGGGGGGTCGGCCAAGAGACCCAGTACTTC. It specifies CASSVAPSGGVGQETQYF.

The V call is TRBV6-5, the J call TRBJ1-2; tentative D call: TRBD1 (6 bases). V was trimmed by 5 bases and J by 7 bases, leaving 17 bases between them. The germline V gene has CDR1 MNHEY and CDR2 SVGAGI. The CDR3 runs 14 residues. The CDR3 region has the DNA TGTGCCAGCAGTCCCCGGGTGGGGGCAAGTGGCTACACCTTC. Protein: CASSPRVGASGYTF.

On this clone: The junction does not match germline at one end; this may be a read error. The rearrangement joins TRBV7-7 to TRBJ2-6; 9 bases are a match to TRBD1. The CDR3 length is 16 residues. Germline CDR1 and CDR2: SSHAT and FNYEAQ (reference sequence). CDR3 residues: CASSSGQGHGANVLTF. DNA for the CDR3: TGTGCTAGCAGCAGCGGACAGGGGCATGGGGCCAACGTCCTGACTTTC.

The CDR3 sequence is CASSNEDLGGNTIYF. The CDR3 DNA follows: TGTGCCAGCAGTAATGAGGACTTGGGAGGAAACACCATATATTTT. V gene TRBV6-4 combines with J gene TRBJ1-3; no clear D gene. The CDR3 loop spans 15 amino acids. Trimming left V 5 bases short and J 4 bases short, with 15 bases between. Germline CDR1 is MRHNA and CDR2 is SNTAGT.

V and J are TRBV7-6 and TRBJ1-6; D not certain. Germline V gives CDR1 SGHVS, CDR2 FNYEAQ. The CDR3 contains 13 residues. The V end lost 6 bases, the J end lost 8 bases, and 11 bases lay between the germline ends. In nucleotides, the CDR3 is TGTGCCAGCAGTGGAGCGTCGGATTCACCCCTCCACTTT. Residues: CASSGASDSPLHF.

The DNA of the CDR3 is TGTGCCAGCTCACAATCAGGGAGGACGAACACTGAAGCTTTCTTT. Translating it yields CASSQSGRTNTEAFF. The rearrangement joins TRBV18 to TRBJ1-1; D is perhaps TRBD1 (5 bases). V was trimmed by 4 bases and J by 1 base, leaving 13 bases between them. This CDR3 contains 15 residues. The germline V gene encodes CDR1 KGHSH and CDR2 LQKENI.

The rearrangement uses TRBV5-6 and TRBJ1-2; 9 bases map to TRBD1. CDR3 length equals 15 residues. Germline V gives CDR1 SGHDT, CDR2 YYEEEE. V was pared by 4 bases and J by 3 bases, with 7 bases of the junction left unmatched. The CDR3 bases are TGTGCCAGCAGCCCGAGATGGGACAGGGACTATGGCTACACCTTC. This encodes CASSPRWDRDYGYTF.